This entry lists 21 T cell receptor beta chains sequenced from one sample in a study of long-term antiretroviral therapy in people with HIV. Version v3.0 of the immunoSEQ assay was performed at survey level. Assay used: immunoSEQ multiplex PCR; TCRdb lists only in-frame clones, some missing. The sample lists 20,000 to 30,000 clones; approximately 80% were seen once. This specimen was unsorted PBMCs, taken 0.7 years before starting antiretroviral therapy. The source of these receptors is a man aged 30-40 years with HIV.

The J gene is TRBJ1-1, the V gene TRBV15; 9 nucleotides agree with TRBD1. Germline V gene lookup returns CDR1 LNHNV and CDR2 YYDKDF (reference sequence). The ends lost 5 bases at V and 1 base at J; junction bases unmatched: 8. The CDR3 runs to 16 residues. The CDR3, as DNA: TGTGCCACCAGCCCAATTTGGGACAGGGAGAACACTGAAGCTTTCTTT. Encoded protein: CATSPIWDRENTEAFF.

A note on this clone: One end of the junction does not line up with germline, which may come from a read error. J is TRBJ1-1 and V is TRBV9; D gene ambiguous. Germline CDR1 reads SGDLS; CDR2 reads YYNGEE. There are 15 residues in the CDR3. In nucleotides, the CDR3 is TGTGCCAGCAACGTAGGCCCCTTCATGAACACTGAAGCTTTCTTT. This sequence encodes CASNVGPFMNTEAFF.

The chain links TRBV19 to TRBJ1-5; the D is unclear. The CDR3 is made up of 14 amino acids. The germline V gene encodes CDR1 LNHDA and CDR2 SQIVND (reference sequence). Trimming shortened V by 5 bases and J by 0 bases, and 8 bases separated the two germline ends. The CDR3 DNA reads TGTGCCAGTAGTGGCTTGGATAGCAATCAGCCCCAGCATTTT. As protein: CASSGLDSNQPQHF.

This chain joins TRBV6-1 and TRBJ2-7, with D tentatively TRBD1 or TRBD2 (5 bases each). CDR1 and CDR2 from the germline V gene are MNHNS and SASEGT. Trimming removed 7 bases at V and 2 bases at J, with 15 bases between. The CDR3 runs 14 residues. CDR3 DNA: TGTGCCAGCACCGCCGGGACGGGAACCTACGAGCAGTACTTC. Residues: CASTAGTGTYEQYF.

The chain couples TRBV14 to TRBJ2-1; possible D gene TRBD2, 7 bases. V was cut by 4 bases and J by 9 bases, with 22 bases left in between. CDR1 and CDR2 (germline): SGHDN, FVKESK. The CDR3 sequence is 16 residues long. CDR3 nucleotides: TGTGCCAGCAGCCCGAACCGGGAGGCGAGAGGGGGTGAGCAGTTCTTC. Translated, it gives CASSPNREARGGEQFF. The whole variable domain, filled in from reference TRBV14 and TRBJ2-1, reads EAGVTQFPSHSVIEKGQTVTLRCDPISGHDNLYWYRRVMGKEIKFLLHFVKESKQDESGMPNNRFLAERTGGTYSTLKVQPAELEDSGVYFCASSPNREARGGEQFFGPGTRLTVL.

V gene TRBV10-3 combines with J gene TRBJ1-3; D uncertain. There are 16 residues in the CDR3. The V gene's germline CDR1 is ENHRY and CDR2 SYGVKD. V was shortened by 3 bases and J by 0 bases, with 12 bases between the two germline ends. In DNA form, the CDR3 reads TGTGCCATCAGTGATCGAGGCAGGAGCTCTGGAAACACCATATATTTT. Translating gives CAISDRGRSSGNTIYF.

The J gene is TRBJ1-4, the V gene TRBV2; D is perhaps TRBD1 (6 bases). V lost 6 bases and J lost 8, with 16 bases in between. This CDR3 is 14 amino acids long. Germline V CDR1 and CDR2: SNHLY, FYNNEI. The CDR3: CASRGQILGEKLFF. CDR3 coding DNA: TGTGCCAGCAGAGGACAGATCCTCGGGGAAAAACTGTTTTTT.

The chain recombines TRBV10-3 with TRBJ2-7, with TRBD2 identical over 7 bases. The CDR3 covers 15 residues. Germline V gene sequence: CDR1 ENHRY, CDR2 SYGVKD. The trim removed 4 bases at V and 3 bases at J, leaving 9 bases unmatched. The chain's CDR3 is CAISVGLAEVYEQYF. The CDR3 region has the DNA TGTGCCATCAGTGTTGGTCTAGCGGAGGTCTACGAGCAGTACTTC.

The V and J genes are TRBV5-1 and TRBJ2-6; TRBD2 aligns across 10 bases. The trim removed 4 bases at V and 2 bases at J, leaving 3 bases unmatched. This CDR3 comprises 16 residues. Germline CDR1 SGHRS, CDR2 YFSETQ. CDR3 sequence: CASSDGLAAGANVLTF. The CDR3 DNA sequence: TGCGCCAGCAGCGATGGACTAGCGGCTGGGGCCAACGTCCTGACTTTC.

The chain is built from TRBV6-5 and TRBJ2-3; 9 bases map to TRBD2. V gave up 0 bases and J gave up 3 bases; unmatched junction bases: 4. CDR1 MNHEY and CDR2 SVGAGI come from the germline V gene. The CDR3 is made up of 16 amino acids. DNA of the CDR3: TGTGCCAGCAGTTACTCCGCTAGCGGGATTACAGATACGCAGTATTTT. Its translation: CASSYSASGITDTQYF.

This clone was found once. The rearrangement joins TRBV23-1 to TRBJ1-1; D perhaps matches TRBD1 (5 bases). TRBV23-1 is given ORF status, its function remaining uncertain. Between the trimmed V and J ends, which lost 6 bases and 6 bases, there was a span of 17 bases. The CDR3 has 14 amino acids. CDR3 nucleotides: TGCGCCAGCAGCCAAAAAGGAGACAGTGCTGAAGCTTTCTTT. This gives the protein CASSQKGDSAEAFF.

The chain carries TRBV7-3 and TRBJ2-3; 9 bases are a match to TRBD1. Germline CDR1 is SGHTA and CDR2 is FQGTGA. The CDR3 runs to 14 residues. V lost 5 bases to trimming and J lost 1 base; unmatched junction nucleotides: 1. The DNA for the CDR3 is TGTGCCAGCAGCAGGACAGGGGGCACAGATACGCAGTATTTT. Residues: CASSRTGGTDTQYF. The full variable domain, its missing parts supplied by reference TRBV7-3 and TRBJ2-3, is GAGVSQTPSNKVTEKGKYVELRCDPISGHTALYWYRQSLGQGPEFLIYFQGTGAADDSGLPNDRFFAVRPEGSVSTLKIQRTERGDSAVYLCASSRTGGTDTQYFGPGTRLTVL.

V and J are TRBV7-6 and TRBJ2-1, with D possibly being TRBD1 (6 bases). This CDR3 region has 15 residues. Germline lookup yields CDR1 SGHVS and CDR2 FNYEAQ. The germline V and J ends were trimmed by 5 bases and 9 bases, with 20 bases remaining between them. As DNA, the CDR3 is TGTGCCAGCAGCAACATTTTAGGGGGACAACTTGAGCAGTTCTTC. Amino acid sequence: CASSNILGGQLEQFF.

The V call is TRBV29-1, the J call TRBJ2-6, with a possible D match to TRBD1 (5 bases). The CDR3 contains 13 residues. Between the trimmed V and J ends, which lost 6 bases and 2 bases, there was a span of 8 bases. Germline CDR1 and CDR2: SQVTM and ANQGSEA. The DNA of the CDR3 is TGCAGCGTCGCAGGGACTGGGGCCAACGTCCTGACTTTC. Protein product: CSVAGTGANVLTF.

The genes are TRBV7-9 and TRBJ2-1; no definite D call. This CDR3 is built from 8 residues. The V and J ends lost 7 bases and 8 bases respectively, with 0 bases between them. Germline CDR1 and CDR2: SEHNR and FQNEAQ (reference sequence). The CDR3 DNA is TGTGCCAGCAATGAGCAGTTCTTC. Translation gives CASNEQFF.

The chain combines TRBV15 with TRBJ1-3, with a tentative D call TRBD1 (5 bases). The CDR3 sequence is 16 residues long. The V gene's germline CDR1 is LNHNV and CDR2 YYDKDF (reference sequence). V lost 1 base and J 2 bases, leaving 12 bases between the germline ends. The DNA of the CDR3 is TGTGCCACCAGCAGAGGTGACAGAAAACCTGGAAACACCATATATTTT. Translation gives CATSRGDRKPGNTIYF.

J is TRBJ2-7 and V is TRBV7-2; possibly TRBD2 for D (7 bases). CDR1 is SGHTA, CDR2 FQGNSA, per germline. V was pared by 3 bases and J by 0 bases, with 9 bases between. The CDR3 contains 14 residues. As DNA, the CDR3 is TGTGCCAGCAGCTTCGGGGGGCTCTCCTACGAGCAGTACTTC. Its protein product is CASSFGGLSYEQYF.

This clone has a single count. This sequence joins TRBV29-1 and TRBJ2-1; D remains unclear. V was trimmed by 3 bases and J by 6 bases, leaving 9 bases between them. Germline CDR1 is SQVTM and CDR2 is ANQGSEA. CDR3 size: 12 residues. This CDR3 is CSVDPSVNEQFF. The CDR3 nucleotides are TGCAGCGTTGACCCCTCGGTCAATGAGCAGTTCTTC.

The V and J genes are TRBV6-4 and TRBJ2-1; D is undetermined. CDR3 length: 15 residues. Trimming took 0 bases from V and 2 from J, leaving 8 bases between them. In germline, CDR1 is MRHNA, CDR2 SNTAGT. This CDR3 reads CASSDSGVTYNEQFF. The CDR3 coding sequence is TGTGCCAGCAGTGACTCTGGGGTAACCTACAATGAGCAGTTCTTC.

The chain recombines TRBV6-5 with TRBJ2-1; 7 positions match TRBD1. The CDR3 extends over 13 amino acids. With 0 bases clipped from V and 9 bases from J, the junction kept 2 bases outside the gene matches. Germline values: CDR1 MNHEY, CDR2 SVGAGI. Written as DNA, the CDR3 is TGTGCCAGCAGTTACTCATCAGGGGGTGAGCAGTTCTTC. Translation gives CASSYSSGGEQFF.

The chain carries TRBV5-1 and TRBJ1-3, with TRBD1 matching 8 bases. Germline CDR1 and CDR2: SGHRS and YFSETQ. The CDR3 sequence is 14 residues long. The J segment lost 4 bases and the V segment lost 4 bases, leaving 4 bases of the junction unmatched. The DNA of the CDR3 is TGCGCCAGCAGCGACCGGGACAGGGGAAACACCATATATTTT. The encoded protein is CASSDRDRGNTIYF.